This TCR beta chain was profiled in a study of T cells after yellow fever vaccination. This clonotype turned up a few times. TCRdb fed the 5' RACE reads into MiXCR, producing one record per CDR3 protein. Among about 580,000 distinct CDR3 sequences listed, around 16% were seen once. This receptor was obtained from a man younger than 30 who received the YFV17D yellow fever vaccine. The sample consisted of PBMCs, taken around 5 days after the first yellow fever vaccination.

The CDR3 loop is CASSLGSQPQHF. The CDR3 nucleotides read TGTGCCAGCAGCTTAGGTTCTCAGCCCCAGCATTTT. J is TRBJ1-5 and V is TRBV7-9; the D is unclear. The V end lost 1 base, the J end lost 6 bases, and 4 bases lay between the germline ends. Germline CDR1 and CDR2: SEHNR and FQNEAQ (reference sequence). The CDR3 length is 12 residues.